Listed below are T cell receptor beta chains from one sample, sequenced in a study of T cell repertoires in cytomegalovirus infection. Each CDR3 protein gets one entry after TCRdb re-called the reads with MiXCR. The sample contains about 740,000 distinct CDR3 sequences, about a third of which appear only once. Sequencing was done on a sample of PBMCs. The receptors derive from a human donor in good health (CMV status not recorded). Some clones in this sample may be carry-over from other donors' samples. Each CDR3 is given with its conserved first and last residue. The D gene is left open where the match is weak. Some rows mark clone size as missing; the rest say once, few, many or name a class of expanded clone.

v_call	j_call	d_call	clone_size	cdr3_length	cdr3_aa	cdr3_nt
TRBV20-1	TRBJ2-1	.	.	12	CSASGGDDEQFF	TGCAGTGCTAGCGGCGGGGATGATGAGCAGTTCTTC
TRBV7-2	TRBJ2-6	.	few	15	CASSLDPAGANVLTF	TGTGCCAGCAGCTTGGACCCCGCTGGGGCCAACGTCCTGACTTTC
TRBV19	TRBJ1-5	.	few	15	CASSIWIALNQPQHF	TGTGCCAGTAGTATTTGGATCGCCCTTAATCAGCCCCAGCATTTT
TRBV6-6	TRBJ2-3	.	.	14	CAGKEGMRTDTQYF	TGTGCCGGTAAAGAGGGGATGAGGACAGATACGCAGTATTTT
TRBV6-6	TRBJ1-5	.	.	14	CAAKQDVDHQPQHF	TGTGCCGCAAAACAGGACGTCGACCATCAGCCCCAGCATTTT
TRBV7-9	TRBJ2-1	TRBD2	.	13	CASSLTSGGKQVF	TGTGCCAGCAGCTTGACTAGCGGGGGCAAGCAGGTCTTC
TRBV5-1	TRBJ2-3	TRBD1	.	14	CASTPGQGGDTQYF	TGCGCCAGTACCCCGGGACAGGGAGGAGATACGCAGTATTTT
TRBV20-1	TRBJ2-1	TRBD1	.	16	CSAPKTGGLIGNEQFF	TGCAGTGCTCCGAAAACAGGGGGATTAATCGGCAATGAGCAGTTCTTC
TRBV28	TRBJ1-1	TRBD1	.	13	CASYSQGDWEAFF	TGTGCCAGCTACTCTCAGGGGGATTGGGAAGCTTTCTTT
TRBV7-7	TRBJ2-1	.	.	14	CASSLGDSDNEQFF	TGTGCTAGCAGCTTAGGTGACAGTGACAATGAGCAGTTCTTC
TRBV5-6	TRBJ1-5	TRBD1	few	15	CASSLWQTGVQPQHF	TGTGCCAGCAGCTTGTGGCAGACAGGGGTTCAGCCCCAGCATTTT
TRBV25-1	TRBJ2-1	TRBD1	.	13	CASISDRGHEQFF	TGTGCCAGCATCTCCGACAGGGGCCATGAGCAGTTCTTC
TRBV12-3/TRBV12-4	TRBJ2-5	.	few	13	CASTPEDQETQYF	TGTGCCAGCACCCCCGAGGATCAAGAGACCCAGTACTTC
TRBV11-2	TRBJ1-2	.	.	14	CASSLGGAGDGYTF	TGTGCCAGCAGCTTAGGGGGGGCCGGCGATGGCTACACCTTC
TRBV7-9	TRBJ2-3	.	.	15	CASSGLLGGTDTQYF	TGTGCCAGCAGCGGACTTTTAGGCGGGACAGATACGCAGTATTTT
TRBV12-3/TRBV12-4	TRBJ1-2	.	few	12	CASSNQGIGYTF	TGTGCCAGCAGTAATCAGGGGATTGGCTACACCTTC
TRBV7-4	TRBJ2-3	.	.	14	CASSVEASTDTQYF	TGTGCCAGCAGCGTTGAGGCGAGCACAGATACGCAGTATTTT
TRBV28	TRBJ2-2	.	few	16	CASSPSSLGATGELFF	TGTGCCAGCAGTCCATCCTCATTAGGGGCTACCGGGGAGCTGTTTTTT
TRBV7-3	TRBJ1-1	.	few	14	CASSLIGGNTEAFF	TGCGCCAGCAGCTTGATCGGGGGGAACACTGAAGCTTTCTTT
TRBV6-1	TRBJ1-1	.	.	14	CASKRSGPNTEAFF	TGTGCCAGCAAAAGGTCAGGGCCGAACACTGAAGCTTTCTTT
TRBV2	TRBJ2-2	.	.	13	CASSFYGSGELFF	TGTGCCAGCAGCTTCTACGGCTCCGGGGAGCTGTTTTTT
TRBV7-6	TRBJ2-2	TRBD2	once	17	CASSLSTLAGGTGELFF	TGTGCCAGCAGCTTATCAACTCTAGCGGGAGGGACCGGGGAGCTGTTTTTT
TRBV7-6	TRBJ2-3	TRBD2	.	16	CASSLERGVPTDTQYF	TGTGCCAGCAGCTTAGAGCGGGGGGTACCCACAGATACGCAGTATTTT